A selection of T cell receptor beta chains follows, all from one sample in a study of radiation and T cells in renal cell carcinoma. Data came from immunoSEQ multiplex PCR; TCRdb stores just in-frame clones and leaves some out. The sample contains tens of thousands of clones, about 84% of which appear only once. Sequencing used blood, obtained from a patient whose treatment included radiotherapy and nephrectomy. The origin of the receptors is a man in his 60s with renal cell carcinoma. Both conserved end residues are part of each CDR3. Fields, in order: D gene, clone size, V gene, J gene, CDR3 DNA, CDR3 protein. D genes are given only for firm matches. Clone size, where shown, is once, few, many, or a class for clones that have expanded.

TRBD1	NA	TRBV9	TRBJ2-7	TGTGCCAGCAGCTACACAGGGGCGGACGAGCAGTACTTC	CASSYTGADEQYF
TRBD1	once	TRBV6-5	TRBJ1-4	TGTGCCAGCAGTTACCGGACAGGGGGTAATGAAAAACTGTTTTTT	CASSYRTGGNEKLFF
TRBD1	NA	TRBV5-1	TRBJ2-5	TGCGCCAGCAGCAGCGACAGGGTGGTTACAGAGACCCAGTACTTC	CASSSDRVVTETQYF
TRBD1	NA	TRBV19	TRBJ2-5	TGTGCCAGTAGAAATCCGGGACAGGGGGCCGGGGAGACCCAGTACTTC	CASRNPGQGAGETQYF
NA	NA	TRBV29-1	TRBJ1-2	TGCAGCGTTGTTAACAGTTTTAACTATGGCTACACCTTC	CSVVNSFNYGYTF
TRBD1	NA	TRBV7-7	TRBJ2-7	TGTGCCAGCAGCTCGACAGGGGGCGAGCAGTACTTC	CASSSTGGEQYF
NA	NA	TRBV6-6	TRBJ1-3	TGTGCCAGCACCCCGGGGGGGAGTAAGAGAAACACCATATATTTT	CASTPGGSKRNTIYF
NA	few	TRBV2	TRBJ2-1	TGTGCCAGCAGAGAACAGTTCTTC	CASREQFF
NA	NA	TRBV9	TRBJ2-6	TGTGCCAGCAGCGTAGGTGGGTCTTGGGCCAACGTCCTGACTTTC	CASSVGGSWANVLTF
TRBD1	NA	TRBV27	TRBJ1-4	TGTGCCAGCAGTCCACACAGGGGCCCTGACGAAAAACTGTTTTTT	CASSPHRGPDEKLFF
NA	once	TRBV6-6	TRBJ2-7	TGTGCCAGCAGTTACGGGCCTTCCTACGAGCAGTACTTC	CASSYGPSYEQYF
NA	NA	TRBV9	TRBJ2-6	TGTGCCAGCAGCGTGGGAAGGGGTAGTGGGGCCAACGTCCTGACTTTC	CASSVGRGSGANVLTF
NA	few	TRBV5-1	TRBJ1-1	TGCGCCAGCAGCCCGGGTGGAGGGATTAGCACTGAAGCTTTCTTT	CASSPGGGISTEAFF
NA	large	TRBV10-3	TRBJ2-3	TGTGCCATCAGTTTGACAGGACGCACAGATACGCAGTATTTT	CAISLTGRTDTQYF
TRBD2	NA	TRBV7-9	TRBJ2-4	TGTGCCAGCAGCCCCCGTCTAGCGGGGGTAAACATTCAGTACTTC	CASSPRLAGVNIQYF
TRBD2	NA	TRBV19	TRBJ2-3	TGTGCCAGTAGTACGGGACTAGCGGGAGGAGGGAGCACAGATACGCAGTATTTT	CASSTGLAGGGSTDTQYF
NA	few	TRBV25-1	TRBJ1-1	TGTGCCAGCAGTGCCGCCGGGGGCAACACTGAAGCTTTCTTT	CASSAAGGNTEAFF
NA	NA	TRBV5-8	TRBJ2-5	TGTGCCAGCAGCTTAATTAGGGACGGGACCCAGTACTTC	CASSLIRDGTQYF
TRBD2	once	TRBV29-1	TRBJ2-7	TGCAGCGTTTACGGCGGGAGGGCTACCGAGCAGTACTTC	CSVYGGRATEQYF
NA	NA	TRBV19	TRBJ1-5	TGTGCCAGTAGTAATTGGGGGGCGTATCAGCCCCAGCATTTT	CASSNWGAYQPQHF
TRBD1	NA	TRBV2	TRBJ1-6	TGTGCCAGCACCAAGGGACAGGGGGGGTTTTCACCCCTCCACTTT	CASTKGQGGFSPLHF
NA	few	TRBV9	TRBJ1-5	TGTGCCAGCAGCGTAGGCGGCGGCCAAATGGAGCCCCAGCATTTT	CASSVGGGQMEPQHF
TRBD1	few	TRBV5-1	TRBJ1-1	TGCGCCAGCAGCTCAGACAGGGAGGGGAGAGAAGCTTTCTTT	CASSSDREGREAFF
NA	NA	TRBV7-2	TRBJ2-6	TGTGCCAGCAGCTGGGGGGATTGGCGAGGGCCTGGGGCCAACGTCCTGACTTTC	CASSWGDWRGPGANVLTF
NA	NA	TRBV19	TRBJ2-6	TGTGCCAGTAGCCCTCGGCGGGTCATGTCCTCTGGGGCCAACGTCCTGACTTTC	CASSPRRVMSSGANVLTF
TRBD1	NA	TRBV2	TRBJ1-5	TGTGCCAGCAGTGAGCAGGGGGTTGGAGAGCCCCAGCATTTT	CASSEQGVGEPQHF
NA	NA	TRBV2	TRBJ2-1	TGTGCCAGCATTTCGGGAGACCCCTACAATGAGCAGTTCTTC	CASISGDPYNEQFF
NA	NA	TRBV4-1	TRBJ2-7	TGCGCCAGCAGCCAGCCGGAGAGAACCTACGAGCAGTACTTC	CASSQPERTYEQYF
NA	NA	TRBV6-4	TRBJ2-7	TGTGCCAGCAGCGCGACTAGTGACGAGCAGTACTTC	CASSATSDEQYF